This entry lists 14 T cell receptor beta chains sequenced from one sample in a study of human T cells and chemical hapten exposure. TCRdb called the RACE reads again in MiXCR, with one record for every CDR3 protein. This sample has 110,000 to 150,000 distinct CDR3 sequences, with 12% found just once. Regarding time point: patch test 2, 6 weeks after DPC sensitization. Regarding treatment: therapeutic diphenylcyclopropenone sensitization with weekly scalp DPC. The source material was whole blood, sampled in connection with sensitization to the hapten diphenylcyclopropenone (DPC). The receptors were sampled from a woman aged 45-65 years with alopecia areata. Some clones in this sample may be carry-over from other donors' samples.

The chain combines TRBV7-2 with TRBJ2-1; D may be TRBD1 or TRBD2 (5 bases each). V was cut by 5 bases and J by 1 base, with 15 bases left in between. Germline assignment: CDR1 SGHTA and CDR2 FQGNSA. CDR3 length equals 16 residues. The CDR3 spells CASSRGTARSYNEQFF. The DNA for the CDR3 is TGTGCCAGCAGCCGAGGGACCGCTAGATCCTACAATGAGCAGTTCTTC.

This clonotype was seen a single time. This chain links TRBV18 with TRBJ2-2; 14 bases line up with TRBD2. Germline V lookup: CDR1 KGHSH, CDR2 LQKENI. J gave up 4 bases and V 2 bases, and 0 bases lay outside the gene matches. The CDR3 has 16 residues. CDR3 residues: CASSPGLAGGTGELFF. The DNA of the CDR3 is TGTGCCAGCTCACCAGGACTAGCGGGAGGCACCGGGGAGCTGTTTTTT.

This clonotype came up a few times. The chain has TRBV5-1 and TRBJ2-7; 12 nucleotides line up with TRBD2. The junction had 7 bases not matched to a gene; V was cut back by 4 bases and J by 5 bases. Germline V lookup: CDR1 SGHRS, CDR2 YFSETQ. This CDR3 is built from 15 residues. CDR3 DNA sequence: TGCGCCAGCAGCCCGCAGACTAGCGGGAGAAACGAGCAGTACTTC. It specifies CASSPQTSGRNEQYF. The variable domain in full, completed from reference TRBV5-1 and TRBJ2-7, reads KAGVTQTPRYLIKTRGQQVTLSCSPISGHRSVSWYQQTPGQGLQFLFEYFSETQRNKGNFPGRFSGRQFSNSRSEMNVSTLELGDSALYLCASSPQTSGRNEQYFGPGTRLTVT.

The rearrangement uses TRBV5-4 and TRBJ2-2, with 13 bases fitting TRBD2. The CDR3 is made up of 14 amino acids. In germline, CDR1 is SGHNT, CDR2 YYREEE (reference sequence). V lost 5 bases to trimming and J lost 8 bases; unmatched junction nucleotides: 3. CDR3 DNA sequence: TGTGCCAGCAGGAGACTAGCGGGAGGAGGGGAGCTGTTTTTT. This codes for CASRRLAGGGELFF. Full variable domain (missing parts from reference TRBV5-4 and TRBJ2-2): ETGVTQSPTHLIKTRGQQVTLRCSSQSGHNTVSWYQQALGQGPQFIFQYYREEENGRGNFPPRFSGLQFPNYSSELNVNALELDDSALYLCASRRLAGGGELFFGEGSRLTVL.

This clonotype appeared a few times. The V and J genes are TRBV3-1 and TRBJ2-7; maybe TRBD1 (6 bases). Per the germline V gene, CDR1 is LGHDT and CDR2 is YNNKEL (reference sequence). Deletions cut 4 bases from V and 0 bases from J, with 13 bases between. The CDR3 length is 15 residues. In nucleotides, the CDR3 is TGTGCCAGCAGCCCTTACGACAGGACCTCCTACGAGCAGTACTTC. Translated, it gives CASSPYDRTSYEQYF.

The chain combines TRBV7-2 with TRBJ1-4; D may be TRBD1 (5 bases). The germline V gene encodes CDR1 SGHTA and CDR2 FQGNSA. The length of the CDR3 is 14 residues. Trimming cost V 3 bases and J 5 bases, with 10 bases left between them. The CDR3 nucleotides read TGTGCCAGCAGCTTGGCAGGGCAGAATGAAAAACTGTTTTTT. Residues: CASSLAGQNEKLFF. Together with reference TRBV7-2 and TRBJ1-4, the CDR3 gives the full variable domain: GAGVSQSPSNKVTEKGKDVELRCDPISGHTALYWYRQSLGQGLEFLIYFQGNSAPDKSGLPSDRFSAERTGGSVSTLTIQRTQQEDSAVYLCASSLAGQNEKLFFGSGTQLSVL.

This clonotype was observed at least ten times. This chain joins TRBV28 and TRBJ1-2, with D possibly matching TRBD1 (5 bases). CDR3 length: 12 residues. Germline lookup yields CDR1 MDHEN and CDR2 SYDVKM. V lost 6 bases and J lost 4, with 9 bases in between. For the CDR3, the DNA is TGTGCCAGCAGGGGACGGCTCTATGGCTACACCTTC. The encoded protein is CASRGRLYGYTF.

This clonotype was counted a few times. The chain recombines TRBV12-3 or TRBV12-4 with TRBJ2-7, with D possibly TRBD1 on 5 matching bases. V was clipped by 5 bases and J by 6 bases, with 14 bases between them. The CDR3 length is 13 residues. Here the CDR3 reads CASSRAREGEQYF. Written as DNA, the CDR3 is TGTGCCAGCAGTCGAGCCAGGGAAGGCGAGCAGTACTTC.

This clonotype was seen a few times. The chain couples TRBV20-1 to TRBJ1-3; D is uncertain. Germline CDR1 is DFQATT and CDR2 is SNEGSKA (reference sequence). V lost 0 bases and J lost 7, with 13 bases in between. The CDR3 is made up of 14 amino acids. The CDR3 loop is CSAREGYPANTIYF. In nucleotides, the CDR3 is TGCAGTGCTAGAGAGGGATATCCCGCGAACACCATATATTTT.

This clonotype showed up just a few times. The genes are TRBV20-1 and TRBJ2-1, with a weak D call TRBD2 (6 bases). The CDR3 loop spans 15 amino acids. Germline V CDR1 and CDR2: DFQATT, SNEGSKA (reference sequence). Trimming removed 2 bases from V and 3 bases from J, with 14 bases in between. The DNA for the CDR3 is TGCAGTGCTAGATCGGGGACGGGAGACTACAATGAGCAGTTCTTC. Its translation is CSARSGTGDYNEQFF.

The gene calls are TRBV7-2 and TRBJ2-7; D remains unclear. V was shortened by 0 bases and J by 2 bases, with 17 bases between the two germline ends. Germline V lookup: CDR1 SGHTA, CDR2 FQGNSA. The CDR3 runs 17 residues. CDR3 amino acids: CASSLAVGIGNAYEQYF. CDR3 sequence (DNA): TGTGCCAGCAGCTTAGCGGTGGGAATCGGAAACGCCTACGAGCAGTACTTC.

This clonotype was detected ten times or more. This chain joins TRBV5-1 and TRBJ2-5, with TRBD2 as a possible D gene (6 bases). The length of the CDR3 is 15 residues. Per germline, CDR1 SGHRS and CDR2 YFSETQ. V was trimmed by 1 base and J by 3 bases, leaving 13 bases between them. As DNA, the CDR3 is TGCGCCAGCAGCTTGAACCCGGCTAGCGAAGAGACCCAGTACTTC. Its translation: CASSLNPASEETQYF.

The sample holds a few counts of this clonotype. This chain connects TRBV4-1 to TRBJ2-3; D not certain. Trimming stripped 1 base from V and 0 bases from J, with 11 bases between. The CDR3 is 16 amino acids. Per germline, CDR1 MGHRA and CDR2 YSYEKL. CDR3 coding DNA: TGCGCCAGCAGCCAAGTTAATCTCGTTAGCACAGATACGCAGTATTTT. Its protein product is CASSQVNLVSTDTQYF.

This clonotype appeared a few times. The J gene is TRBJ2-5, the V gene TRBV7-9, with 7 nucleotides matching TRBD1. There are 15 residues in the CDR3. CDR1 and CDR2 from the germline V gene are SEHNR and FQNEAQ (reference sequence). J lost 4 bases, V lost 2 bases, and 7 bases had no gene match. The CDR3 here is CASSLLGGSPETQYF. In DNA form, the CDR3 reads TGTGCCAGCAGCTTATTAGGGGGCTCTCCAGAGACCCAGTACTTC.